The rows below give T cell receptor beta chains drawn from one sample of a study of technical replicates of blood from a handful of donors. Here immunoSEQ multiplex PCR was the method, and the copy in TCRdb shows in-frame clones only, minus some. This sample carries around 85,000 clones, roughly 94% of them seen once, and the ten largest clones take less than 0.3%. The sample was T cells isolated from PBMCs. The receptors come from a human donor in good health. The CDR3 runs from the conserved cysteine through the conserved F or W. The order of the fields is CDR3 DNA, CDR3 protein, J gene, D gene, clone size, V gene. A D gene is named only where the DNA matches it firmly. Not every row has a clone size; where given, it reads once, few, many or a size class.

TGCGCCAGCAGCACCCTCGCCGCCGGGACAGGGGGAGAAAAACTGTTTTTT	CASSTLAAGTGGEKLFF	TRBJ1-4	TRBD1	.	TRBV5-1
TGCGCCAGCAGCCAAGGCCGGGGGGGGACCAATCAGCCCCAGCATTTT	CASSQGRGGTNQPQHF	TRBJ1-5	.	.	TRBV4-1
TGTGCCAGCAGCTCCCCGGGGGGCGAGGGCGGGGAGCTGTTTTTT	CASSSPGGEGGELFF	TRBJ2-2	.	.	TRBV7-3
TGCGCCAGCAGCTTGGCGGGGCTAGCGGGAACAGATACGCAGTATTTT	CASSLAGLAGTDTQYF	TRBJ2-3	TRBD2	.	TRBV5-1
TGTGCTGTCAAAGGGGTCACCCCCAATGAGCAGTTCTTC	CAVKGVTPNEQFF	TRBJ2-1	.	.	TRBV6-5
TGTGCCAGCAGTCCACTGACAGGGAAAGGGGGAAACATTCAGTACTTC	CASSPLTGKGGNIQYF	TRBJ2-4	TRBD1	.	TRBV28
TGTGCCAGCAGCTTCCGGGGACTGGACTATGGCTACACCTTC	CASSFRGLDYGYTF	TRBJ1-2	.	once	TRBV5-8
TGTGCCAGCAGCCCCTCCGGGACAGGGGGCACTGAGCAGTTCTTC	CASSPSGTGGTEQFF	TRBJ2-1	TRBD1	.	TRBV7-6
TGTGCCATCACCAGGGCCCTGAACACTGAAGCTTTCTTT	CAITRALNTEAFF	TRBJ1-1	.	.	TRBV11-3
TGTGCCAGCAGCGCACCTAGCGGGACCTACAATGAGCAGTTCTTC	CASSAPSGTYNEQFF	TRBJ2-1	TRBD2	.	TRBV13
TGTGCCAGCAGTTACACTAGCGGGGGGCCGTACGGTGAGCAGTTCTTC	CASSYTSGGPYGEQFF	TRBJ2-1	TRBD2	.	TRBV6-5